This passage covers 15 T cell receptor beta chains from one sample sequenced in a study of CXCR3-negative and CXCR3-positive naive CD8 T cells. All TRB cDNA libraries came from 5' RACE performed with UMI labels. TCRdb reprocessed the 5' RACE reads and keeps a single row for each CDR3 protein, giving no DNA. In all, the sample yields 50,000 to 75,000 distinct CDR3 sequences. What was sequenced was naive CXCR3- CD8+ T cells from blood. Indicated subset: CD45RO-CCR7+CD27+CD95- naive CD8+ T cells lacking CXCR3 (TNR3-). The receptors shown here come from a human donor in good health. Some clones in this sample may be carry-over from other donors' samples.

The chain couples TRBV3-1 to TRBJ1-1; lacking DNA, the TRBD1 call made by TCRdb goes unchecked. Germline V gene data show CDR1 as LGHDT and CDR2 as YNNKEL (reference sequence). The CDR3 is made up of 15 amino acids. The CDR3 loop is CASSSSWGGNTEAFF.

The chain combines TRBV6-5 with TRBJ2-7; TCRdb's D call of TRBD2 is untestable without DNA. The germline V gene has CDR1 MNHEY and CDR2 SVGAGI. The CDR3 spans 14 residues. The CDR3 sequence: CASSSQGGFYEQYF.

The chain has TRBV7-9 and TRBJ2-5; TCRdb proposes TRBD2, but this gene call is untestable without DNA. The CDR3 has 15 amino acids. Looked up from germline, CDR1 is SEHNR and CDR2 is FQNEAQ (reference sequence). CDR3 sequence reads: CASSLTSGGQETQYF.

The rearrangement uses TRBV7-9 and TRBJ2-2; TCRdb's D gene call, TRBD1, goes unchecked for lack of DNA. The CDR3 has 16 amino acids. The V gene's germline CDR1 is SEHNR and CDR2 FQNEAQ (reference sequence). The chain's CDR3 is CASSSYRDTYTGELFF.

The rearrangement links TRBV2 to TRBJ2-7; TCRdb names TRBD1, which stays unverified in the absence of DNA. CDR3 length: 15 residues. The germline V gene has CDR1 SNHLY and CDR2 FYNNEI. CDR3: CASRDRGSPDYEQYF.

V gene TRBV7-9 combines with J gene TRBJ2-5; TCRdb picks TRBD1, but there is no DNA to check that call. Per germline, CDR1 SEHNR and CDR2 FQNEAQ (reference sequence). The CDR3 extends over 14 amino acids. CDR3 loop: CASSSPDREETQYF.

V gene TRBV6-2 or TRBV6-3 combines with J gene TRBJ2-7. There are 14 residues in the CDR3. Per the germline V gene, CDR1 is MNHEY and CDR2 is SVGEGT. CDR3 protein: CASSYAGPSFEQYF.

The rearrangement links TRBV13 to TRBJ2-5; there is no DNA to check the TCRdb D call of TRBD1. The germline V gene has CDR1 PRHDT and CDR2 FYEKMQ (reference sequence). CDR3 length: 16 amino acids. The CDR3 spells CASSQGRLATQETQYF.

The chain has TRBV29-1 and TRBJ2-3. The CDR3 is 12 residues long. Germline CDR1 and CDR2: SQVTM and ANQGSEA. This CDR3 reads CSVNHRPDTQYF.

The chain has TRBV12-3 or TRBV12-4 and TRBJ2-7. The CDR3 runs to 13 residues. CDR3 protein: CASSFSPAYEQYF.

The chain recombines TRBV4-3 with TRBJ2-7; without DNA, the TCRdb call of TRBD2 cannot be checked. The CDR3 sequence is 15 residues long. Per germline, CDR1 LGHNA and CDR2 YSLEER. CDR3 residues: CASSQDGGASYEQYF.

The rearrangement joins TRBV12-3 or TRBV12-4 to TRBJ2-1; without DNA, the TCRdb call of TRBD1 cannot be checked. CDR3 length: 15 amino acids. CDR3 sequence reads: CASSLAPGSYNEQFF.

This CDR3 reads CASSITAYSNQPQHF. The chain carries TRBV19 and TRBJ1-5. Looked up from germline, CDR1 is LNHDA and CDR2 is SQIVND (reference sequence). The CDR3 is 15 amino acids.

This sequence joins TRBV29-1 and TRBJ2-7; there is no DNA to check the TCRdb D call of TRBD1. Per germline, CDR1 SQVTM and CDR2 ANQGSEA. The CDR3 runs 14 residues. CDR3 residues: CSVAGTGSSYEQYF.

This sequence joins TRBV29-1 and TRBJ2-5; there is no DNA to check the TCRdb D call of TRBD1. CDR1 is SQVTM, CDR2 ANQGSEA, per germline. There are 11 residues in the CDR3. The CDR3: CSVGQGLAQYF.